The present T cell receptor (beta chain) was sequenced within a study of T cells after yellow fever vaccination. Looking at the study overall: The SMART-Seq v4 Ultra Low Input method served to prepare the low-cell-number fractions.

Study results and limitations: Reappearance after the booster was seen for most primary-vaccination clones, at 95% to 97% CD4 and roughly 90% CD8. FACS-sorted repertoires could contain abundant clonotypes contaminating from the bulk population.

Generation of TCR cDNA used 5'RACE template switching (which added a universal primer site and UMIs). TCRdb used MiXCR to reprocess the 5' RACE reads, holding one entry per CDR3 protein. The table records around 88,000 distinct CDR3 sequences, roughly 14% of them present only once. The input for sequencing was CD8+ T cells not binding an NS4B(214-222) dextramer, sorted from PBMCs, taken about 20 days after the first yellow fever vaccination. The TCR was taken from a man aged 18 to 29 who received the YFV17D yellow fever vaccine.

The CDR3 reads CASSPTVGANLYV. CDR3 nucleotide sequence: TGTGCCAGCAGCCCGACAGTGGGGGCCAATTTGTACGTC. V is TRBV2 and J is TRBJ2-7, with D perhaps TRBD1 (6 bases). The germline V and J ends were trimmed by 6 bases and 12 bases, with 21 bases remaining between them. Germline CDR1 SNHLY, CDR2 FYNNEI. The CDR3 has 13 amino acids.